These 7 T cell receptor beta chains came from one sample sequenced in a study of blood T cell repertoires in COVID-19. The table came from immunoSEQ multiplex PCR; TCRdb's copy has only in-frame clones and leaves some out. This sample has about 140,000 clones, with roughly 80% found just once. The sample taken for sequencing was peripheral blood. These receptors were collected from a woman over 75 with acute or convalescent COVID-19.

This rearrangement joins TRBV5-4 to TRBJ2-7; 8 nucleotides align to TRBD2. The CDR3 runs to 16 residues. J lost 1 base, V lost 4 bases, and 10 bases had no gene match. Per the germline V gene, CDR1 is SGHNT and CDR2 is YYREEE (reference sequence). Here the CDR3 reads CASSPWKAGGSYEQYF. Written as DNA, the CDR3 is TGTGCCAGCAGCCCATGGAAGGCGGGGGGTTCCTACGAGCAGTACTTC. The full variable domain, with the rest looked up from reference TRBV5-4 and TRBJ2-7, is ETGVTQSPTHLIKTRGQQVTLRCSSQSGHNTVSWYQQALGQGPQFIFQYYREEENGRGNFPPRFSGLQFPNYSSELNVNALELDDSALYLCASSPWKAGGSYEQYFGPGTRLTVT.

The chain uses TRBV5-4 and TRBJ2-3; TRBD1 matches at 9 bases. Germline CDR1 SGHNT, CDR2 YYREEE (reference sequence). Trimming removed 10 bases from V and 4 bases from J; junction bases left unmatched: 13. The CDR3 length is 15 residues. The CDR3 loop is CAVGTGKVWPDTQYF. CDR3 in DNA: TGTGCCGTTGGGACAGGGAAAGTCTGGCCAGATACGCAGTATTTT. Supplemented by reference TRBV5-4 and TRBJ2-3, the full variable domain reads ETGVTQSPTHLIKTRGQQVTLRCSSQSGHNTVSWYQQALGQGPQFIFQYYREEENGRGNFPPRFSGLQFPNYSSELNVNALELDDSALYLCAVGTGKVWPDTQYFGPGTRLTVL.

The chain joins TRBV7-2 to TRBJ1-6, with D unclear. Deletions cut 5 bases from V and 9 bases from J, with 11 bases between. The CDR3 consists of 13 residues. CDR1 and CDR2 (germline): SGHTA, FQGNSA. CDR3 region: CASSGLGFSPLHF. As DNA, the CDR3 is TGTGCCAGCAGCGGACTCGGGTTTTCACCCCTCCACTTT.

The rearrangement joins TRBV5-1 to TRBJ1-2; a possible D gene is TRBD1 (5 bases). Germline CDR1 and CDR2: SGHRS and YFSETQ. CDR3 length: 13 amino acids. Between the trimmed V and J ends, which lost 3 bases and 5 bases, there was a span of 11 bases. CDR3 nucleotides: TGCGCCAGCAGCTCACGGACAAGTTATGGCTACACCTTC. Translating it yields CASSSRTSYGYTF.

This clone was picked up a small number of times. The chain recombines TRBV9 with TRBJ1-2; D gene uncertain. CDR1 is SGDLS, CDR2 YYNGEE, per germline. CDR3 length: 14 residues. The V gene lost 3 bases and the J gene lost 4 bases, with 13 bases spanning the gap. CDR3 loop: CASSAPQILYGYTF. CDR3 nucleotides: TGTGCCAGCAGCGCTCCTCAGATCCTCTATGGCTACACCTTC.

This chain joins TRBV6-6 and TRBJ1-1; D gene uncertain. The CDR3 has 13 residues. The germline V gene has CDR1 MNHNY and CDR2 SVGAGI (reference sequence). Trimming took 2 bases from V and 6 from J, leaving 10 bases between them. CDR3 bases: TGTGCCAGCAGTTACCGGGTATGGGCTGAAGCTTTCTTT. Its translation is CASSYRVWAEAFF.

The rearrangement links TRBV23-1 to TRBJ2-7; 8 nucleotides line up with TRBD2. TRBV23-1 is recorded as an ORF, its role being uncertain. V trimming: 2 bases; J trimming: 7 bases; junction bases outside the gene matches: 13. The CDR3 spans 16 residues. CDR3 sequence: CASSQEREKVSGEQYF. CDR3 coding DNA: TGCGCCAGCAGTCAAGAGCGGGAGAAGGTTTCGGGGGAGCAGTACTTC.